These 16 T cell receptor beta chains were sequenced from one sample in a study of T cells expressing NK-cell markers. For each CDR3 protein, TCRdb gives one entry from its re-call of the 5' RACE reads, without DNA. Its table lists about 390,000 distinct CDR3 sequences. The sample was blood T cells: a sorted CD56 or NKG2C T cell subset, CD4+ or CD8+ T cells, or bulk PBMC T cells (not recorded which). These receptors all come from a woman between 45 and 65 years old in good health.

V and J are TRBV6-1 and TRBJ2-2; TCRdb's D gene call, TRBD1, goes unchecked for lack of DNA. The CDR3 is 14 residues long. Per the germline V gene, CDR1 is MNHNS and CDR2 is SASEGT. Here the CDR3 reads CASGTGLDTGELFF.

This chain uses TRBV12-3 or TRBV12-4 with TRBJ1-2. The CDR3 extends over 14 amino acids. CDR3 region: CASSLRGRLYGYTF.

The chain recombines TRBV11-3 with TRBJ2-1; with no DNA, the TCRdb D assignment of TRBD2 cannot be verified. This CDR3 has 17 residues. Looked up from germline, CDR1 is SGHNT and CDR2 is YENEEA. Here the CDR3 reads CASSLVLAERLVDEQFF. Combining the CDR3 with reference TRBV11-3 and TRBJ2-1 gives the whole variable domain EAGVVQSPRYKIIEKKQPVAFWCNPISGHNTLYWYLQNLGQGPELLIRYENEEAVDDSQLPKDRFSAERLKGVDSTLKIQPAELGDSAVYLCASSLVLAERLVDEQFFGPGTRLTVL.

The rearrangement links TRBV7-9 to TRBJ1-2. Germline CDR1 and CDR2: SEHNR and FQNEAQ (reference sequence). This CDR3 has 13 amino acids. CDR3 residues: CASSLANNYGYTF.

CDR3 sequence: CASSLKRLAGIEQFF. The chain recombines TRBV7-9 with TRBJ2-1; TCRdb names TRBD2, which stays unverified in the absence of DNA. There are 15 residues in the CDR3. Germline CDR1 SEHNR, CDR2 FQNEAQ (reference sequence).

V is TRBV6-6 and J is TRBJ2-2; no DNA is available, so the TRBD1 call from TCRdb remains unchecked. Germline CDR1 reads MNHNY; CDR2 reads SVGAGI (reference sequence). CDR3 length: 17 amino acids. The CDR3 sequence: CASSYNLGQGRTGELFF.

J is TRBJ2-5 and V is TRBV5-1. This CDR3 contains 12 residues. The germline V gene has CDR1 SGHRS and CDR2 YFSETQ. The CDR3 sequence is CASSLSLETQYF.

This rearrangement joins TRBV9 to TRBJ2-7; TCRdb's D gene call, TRBD1, goes unchecked for lack of DNA. The CDR3 totals 15 residues. The germline V gene has CDR1 SGDLS and CDR2 YYNGEE. This CDR3 reads CASSAGHLTAYEQYF.

The J gene is TRBJ2-1, the V gene TRBV7-3; TCRdb outputs TRBD2, but without DNA this stays unchecked. Germline V CDR1 and CDR2: SGHTA, FQGTGA. The CDR3 is 17 residues long. CDR3 amino acids: CASSLPTSGRVENEQFF.

The chain joins TRBV28 to TRBJ2-3; with no DNA, the TCRdb D assignment of TRBD2 cannot be verified. CDR3 length: 14 amino acids. Germline lookup yields CDR1 MDHEN and CDR2 SYDVKM. CDR3 amino acids: CDQAQRECTDTQYF. Variable domain in full (rest from reference TRBV28 and TRBJ2-3): DVKVTQSSRYLVKRTGEKVFLECVQDMDHENMFWYRQDPGLGLRLIYFSYDVKMKEKGDIPEGYSVSREKKERFSLILESASTNQTSMYLCDQAQRECTDTQYFGPGTRLTVL.

This chain links TRBV6-2 or TRBV6-3 with TRBJ1-1; TCRdb reports TRBD1, a call that lacks DNA to check it against. The CDR3 runs to 16 residues. Germline V gives CDR1 MNHEY, CDR2 SVGEGT. This chain's CDR3 is CASSYPPAGGNTEAFF.

The CDR3 is CASRSQGKAATNEKLFF. This sequence joins TRBV21-1 and TRBJ1-4. TRBV21-1 is reported as a pseudogene. CDR3 length equals 17 residues.

The rearrangement joins TRBV18 to TRBJ2-2. The CDR3 runs to 14 residues. CDR1 is KGHSH and CDR2 is LQKENI in the germline V gene. The CDR3 loop is CASSPPSATGELFF.

The chain links TRBV12-3 or TRBV12-4 to TRBJ2-5; as DNA is missing, the TRBD1 call by TCRdb cannot be tested. CDR3 length equals 15 residues. CDR3 in amino acids: CASSPDYQGGETQYF.

V and J are TRBV24-1 and TRBJ2-1; the D call from TCRdb, TRBD2, cannot be confirmed without DNA. CDR1 is KGHDR and CDR2 is SFDVKD in the germline V gene. The CDR3 extends over 21 amino acids. CDR3 sequence: CATSDLSDGQTGPTSNNEQFF.

The chain carries TRBV25-1 and TRBJ2-7. Germline assignment: CDR1 MGHDK and CDR2 SYGVNS. The CDR3 loop spans 13 amino acids. This CDR3 is CASNNDKGWEQYF.